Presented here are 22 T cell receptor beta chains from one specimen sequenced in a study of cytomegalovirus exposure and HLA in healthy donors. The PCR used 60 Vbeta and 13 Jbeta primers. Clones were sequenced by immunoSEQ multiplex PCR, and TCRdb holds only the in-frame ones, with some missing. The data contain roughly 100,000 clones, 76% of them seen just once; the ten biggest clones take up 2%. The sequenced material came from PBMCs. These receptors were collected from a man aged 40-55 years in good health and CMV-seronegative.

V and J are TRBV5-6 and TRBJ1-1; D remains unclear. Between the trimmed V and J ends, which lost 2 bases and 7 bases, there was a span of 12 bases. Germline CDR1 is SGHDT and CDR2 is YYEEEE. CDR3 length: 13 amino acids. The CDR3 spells CASSLVGLNEAFF. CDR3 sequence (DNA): TGTGCCAGCAGCTTAGTTGGGCTTAATGAAGCTTTCTTT.

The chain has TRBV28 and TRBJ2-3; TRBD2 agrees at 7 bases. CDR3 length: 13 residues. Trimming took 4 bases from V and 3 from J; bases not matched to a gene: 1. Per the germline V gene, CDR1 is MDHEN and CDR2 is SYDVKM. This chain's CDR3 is CASSSGGTDTQYF. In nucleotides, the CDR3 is TGTGCCAGCAGTTCCGGGGGGACAGATACGCAGTATTTT.

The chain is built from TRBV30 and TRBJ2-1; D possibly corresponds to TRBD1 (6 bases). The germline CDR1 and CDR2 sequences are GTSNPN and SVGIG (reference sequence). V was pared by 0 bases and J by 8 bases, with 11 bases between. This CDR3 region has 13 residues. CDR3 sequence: CAWSVFRGHEQFF. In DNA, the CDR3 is TGTGCCTGGAGTGTGTTCAGGGGACATGAGCAGTTCTTC. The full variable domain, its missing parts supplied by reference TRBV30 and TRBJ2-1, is SQTIHQWPATLVQPVGSPLSLECTVEGTSNPNLYWYRQAAGRGLQLLFYSVGIGQISSEVPQNLSASRPQDRQFILSSKKLLLSDSGFYLCAWSVFRGHEQFFGPGTRLTVL.

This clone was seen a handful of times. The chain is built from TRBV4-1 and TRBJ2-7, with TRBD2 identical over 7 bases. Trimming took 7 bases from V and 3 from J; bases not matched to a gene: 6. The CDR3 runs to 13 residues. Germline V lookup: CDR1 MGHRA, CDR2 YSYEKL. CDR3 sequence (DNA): TGCGCCAGCAAGAGGGAGGGAAACTACGAGCAGTACTTC. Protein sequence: CASKREGNYEQYF.

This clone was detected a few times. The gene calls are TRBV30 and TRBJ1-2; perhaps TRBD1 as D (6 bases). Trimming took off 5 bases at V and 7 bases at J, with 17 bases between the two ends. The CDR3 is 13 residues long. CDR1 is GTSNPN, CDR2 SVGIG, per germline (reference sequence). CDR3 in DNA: TGTGCCTGGCGGTTCCCACAGGGTTTTGGCTACACCTTC. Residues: CAWRFPQGFGYTF.

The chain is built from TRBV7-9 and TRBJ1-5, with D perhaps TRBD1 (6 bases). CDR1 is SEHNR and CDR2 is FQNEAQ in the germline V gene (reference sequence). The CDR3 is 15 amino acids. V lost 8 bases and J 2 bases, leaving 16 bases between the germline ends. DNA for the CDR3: TGTGCCAGCGCCAAAGGGGGACGAGGCAATCAGCCCCAGCATTTT. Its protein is CASAKGGRGNQPQHF.

CDR3 in amino acids: CASSDRGSLTDTQYF. The CDR3 nucleotides are TGCGCCAGCAGTGATAGGGGGTCCCTCACAGATACGCAGTATTTT. The genes are TRBV10-2 and TRBJ2-3, with D perhaps matching TRBD1 (6 bases). Per the germline V gene, CDR1 is WSHSY and CDR2 is SAAADI. The CDR3 runs to 15 residues. Trimming left V 3 bases short and J 2 bases short, with 12 bases between.

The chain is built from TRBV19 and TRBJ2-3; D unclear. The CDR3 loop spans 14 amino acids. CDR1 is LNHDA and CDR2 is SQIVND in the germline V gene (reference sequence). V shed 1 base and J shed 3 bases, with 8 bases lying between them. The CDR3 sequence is CASSIAARTDTQYF. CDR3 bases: TGTGCCAGTAGTATAGCCGCCCGGACAGATACGCAGTATTTT.

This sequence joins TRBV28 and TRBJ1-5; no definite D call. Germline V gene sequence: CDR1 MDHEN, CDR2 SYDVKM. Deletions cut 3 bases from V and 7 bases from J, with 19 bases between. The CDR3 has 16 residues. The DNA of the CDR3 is TGTGCCAGCAGTTTTGAAGCGGCATCGGGTCGCCAGCCCCAGCATTTT. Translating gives CASSFEAASGRQPQHF.

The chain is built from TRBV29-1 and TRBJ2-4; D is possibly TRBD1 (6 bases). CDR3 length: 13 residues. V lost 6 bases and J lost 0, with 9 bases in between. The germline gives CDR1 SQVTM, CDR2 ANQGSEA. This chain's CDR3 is CSVGTLAKNIQYF. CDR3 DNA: TGCAGCGTGGGGACATTAGCCAAAAACATTCAGTACTTC.

The CDR3 is CAISDTRKVYEQYF. CDR3 sequence (DNA): TGTGCCATCAGTGACACCAGGAAGGTCTACGAGCAGTACTTC. The V gene is TRBV10-3, the J gene TRBJ2-7; the D is unclear. Germline values: CDR1 ENHRY, CDR2 SYGVKD. V was trimmed by 3 bases and J by 3 bases, leaving 12 bases between them. The CDR3 has 14 residues.

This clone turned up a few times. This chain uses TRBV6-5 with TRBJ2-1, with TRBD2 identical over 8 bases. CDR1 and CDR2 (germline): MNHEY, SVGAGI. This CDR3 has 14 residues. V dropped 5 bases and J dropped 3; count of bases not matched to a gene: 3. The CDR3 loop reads CASSITSGYNEQFF. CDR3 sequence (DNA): TGTGCCAGCAGTATCACTAGCGGCTACAATGAGCAGTTCTTC.

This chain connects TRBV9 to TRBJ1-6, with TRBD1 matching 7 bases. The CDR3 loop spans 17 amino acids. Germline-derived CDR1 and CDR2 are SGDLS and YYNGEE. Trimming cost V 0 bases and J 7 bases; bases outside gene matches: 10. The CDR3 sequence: CASSVASRGNSNSPLHF. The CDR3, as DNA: TGTGCCAGCAGCGTAGCTAGCAGGGGGAACTCGAATTCACCCCTCCACTTT. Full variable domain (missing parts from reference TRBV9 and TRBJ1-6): DSGVTQTPKHLITATGQRVTLRCSPRSGDLSVYWYQQSLDQGLQFLIQYYNGEERAKGNILERFSAQQFPDLHSELNLSSLELGDSALYFCASSVASRGNSNSPLHFGNGTRLTVT.

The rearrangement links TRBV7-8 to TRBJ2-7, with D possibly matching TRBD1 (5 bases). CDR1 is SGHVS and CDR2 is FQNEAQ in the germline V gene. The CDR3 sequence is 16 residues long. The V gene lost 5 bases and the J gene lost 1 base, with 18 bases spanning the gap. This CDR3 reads CASSASRVGLSYEQYF. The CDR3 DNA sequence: TGTGCCAGCAGCGCGAGCAGGGTCGGATTATCCTACGAGCAGTACTTC.

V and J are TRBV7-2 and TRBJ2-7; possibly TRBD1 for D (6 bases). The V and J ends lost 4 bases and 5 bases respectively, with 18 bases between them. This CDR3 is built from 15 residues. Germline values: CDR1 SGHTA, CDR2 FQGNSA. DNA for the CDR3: TGTGCCAGCAGCTCCTGGGGAAAACAGGGCGACGAGCAGTACTTC. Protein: CASSSWGKQGDEQYF.

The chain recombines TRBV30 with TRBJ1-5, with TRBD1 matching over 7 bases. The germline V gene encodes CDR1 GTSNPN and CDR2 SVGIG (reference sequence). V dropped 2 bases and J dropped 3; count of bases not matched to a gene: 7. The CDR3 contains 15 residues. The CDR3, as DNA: TGTGCCTGGAGTCGGCCCGACAGGGACAATCAGCCCCAGCATTTT. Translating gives CAWSRPDRDNQPQHF.

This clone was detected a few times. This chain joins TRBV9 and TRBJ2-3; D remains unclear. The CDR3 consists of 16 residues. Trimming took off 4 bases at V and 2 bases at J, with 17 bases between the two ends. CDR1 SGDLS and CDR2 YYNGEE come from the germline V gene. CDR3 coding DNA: TGTGCCAGCAGCACCCGAGGTACCCACCACACAGATACGCAGTATTTT. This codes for CASSTRGTHHTDTQYF.

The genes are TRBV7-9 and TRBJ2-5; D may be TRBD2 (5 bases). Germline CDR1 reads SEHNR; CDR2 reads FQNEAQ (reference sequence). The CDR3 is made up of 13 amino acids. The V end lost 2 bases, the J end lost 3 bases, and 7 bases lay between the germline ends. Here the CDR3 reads CASSLMEEETQYF. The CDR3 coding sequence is TGTGCCAGCAGCTTAATGGAGGAAGAGACCCAGTACTTC.

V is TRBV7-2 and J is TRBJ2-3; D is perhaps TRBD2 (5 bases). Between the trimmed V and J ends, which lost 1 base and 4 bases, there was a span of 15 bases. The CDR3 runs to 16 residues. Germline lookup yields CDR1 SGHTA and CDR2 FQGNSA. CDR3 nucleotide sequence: TGTGCCAGCAGCTTAGGCTTTGGTTTGAGGGCAGATACGCAGTATTTT. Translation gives CASSLGFGLRADTQYF.

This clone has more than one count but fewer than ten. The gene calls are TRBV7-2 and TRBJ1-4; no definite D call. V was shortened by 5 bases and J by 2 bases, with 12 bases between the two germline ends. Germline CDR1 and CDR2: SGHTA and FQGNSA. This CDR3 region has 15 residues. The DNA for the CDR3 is TGTGCCAGCAGCCCCGTGCGAGGGACTAATGAAAAACTGTTTTTT. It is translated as CASSPVRGTNEKLFF.

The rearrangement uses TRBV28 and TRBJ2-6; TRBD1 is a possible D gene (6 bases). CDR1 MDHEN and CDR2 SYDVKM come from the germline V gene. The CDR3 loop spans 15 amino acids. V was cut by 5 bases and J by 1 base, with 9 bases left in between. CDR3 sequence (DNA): TGTGCCAGCAGTCCAACAGGGTCTGGGGCCAACGTCCTGACTTTC. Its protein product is CASSPTGSGANVLTF.

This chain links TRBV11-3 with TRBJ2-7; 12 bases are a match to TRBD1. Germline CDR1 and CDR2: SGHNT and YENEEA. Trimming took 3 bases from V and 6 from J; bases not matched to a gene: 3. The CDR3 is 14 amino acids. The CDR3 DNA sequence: TGTGCCAGCAGCTTGGGACAGGGGGCAACCGAGCAGTACTTC. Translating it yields CASSLGQGATEQYF.